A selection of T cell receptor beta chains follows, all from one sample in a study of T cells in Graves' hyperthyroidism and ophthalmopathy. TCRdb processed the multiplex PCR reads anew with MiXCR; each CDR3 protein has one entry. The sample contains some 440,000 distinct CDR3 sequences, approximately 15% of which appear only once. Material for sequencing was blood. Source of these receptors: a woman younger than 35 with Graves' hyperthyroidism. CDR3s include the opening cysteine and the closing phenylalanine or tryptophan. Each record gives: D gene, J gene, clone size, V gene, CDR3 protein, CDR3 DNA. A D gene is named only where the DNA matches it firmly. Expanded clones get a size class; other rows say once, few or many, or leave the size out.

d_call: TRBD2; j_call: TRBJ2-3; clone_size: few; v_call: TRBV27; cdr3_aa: CASSYGRGGTDTQYF; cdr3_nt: TGTGCCAGCAGCTATGGTCGGGGGGGCACAGATACGCAGTATTTT
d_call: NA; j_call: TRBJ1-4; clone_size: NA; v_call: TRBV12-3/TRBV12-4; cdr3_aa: CASSIYQEDEKLFF; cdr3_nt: TGTGCCAGCAGTATTTACCAAGAGGATGAAAAACTGTTTTTT
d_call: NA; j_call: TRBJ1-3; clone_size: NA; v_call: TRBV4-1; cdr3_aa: CASSQETAAGNTIYF; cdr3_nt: TGCGCCAGCAGCCAAGAAACGGCAGCTGGAAACACCATATATTTT
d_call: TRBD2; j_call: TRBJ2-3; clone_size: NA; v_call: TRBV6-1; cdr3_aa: CASSGGLAADTQYF; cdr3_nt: TGTGCCAGCAGTGGGGGACTAGCCGCAGATACGCAGTATTTT
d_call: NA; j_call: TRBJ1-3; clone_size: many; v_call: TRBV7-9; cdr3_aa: CASSLEDGGNTIYF; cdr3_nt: TGTGCCAGCAGCCTTGAGGACGGCGGAAACACCATATATTTT
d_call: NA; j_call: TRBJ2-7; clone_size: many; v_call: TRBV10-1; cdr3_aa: CASSSGDSSSYEQYF; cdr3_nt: TGCGCCAGCTCCTCGGGGGACAGTAGCTCCTACGAGCAGTACTTC
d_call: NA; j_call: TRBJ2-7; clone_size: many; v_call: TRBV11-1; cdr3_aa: CASSLGGSLYYEQYF; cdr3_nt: TGTGCCAGCAGCTTAGGTGGAAGCCTCTACTACGAGCAGTACTTC
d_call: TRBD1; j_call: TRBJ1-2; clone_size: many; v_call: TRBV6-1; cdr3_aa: CASGRQGSNYGYTF; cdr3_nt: TGTGCCAGCGGGAGACAGGGGTCTAACTATGGCTACACCTTC
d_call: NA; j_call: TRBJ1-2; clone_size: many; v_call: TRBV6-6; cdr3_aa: CASSYHGSSYGYTF; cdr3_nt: TGTGCCAGCAGTTACCACGGCAGCAGCTATGGCTACACCTTC
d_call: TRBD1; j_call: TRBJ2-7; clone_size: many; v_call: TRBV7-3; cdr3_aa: CASWTGGREQYF; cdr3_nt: TGTGCCTCCTGGACAGGGGGGAGAGAGCAGTACTTC
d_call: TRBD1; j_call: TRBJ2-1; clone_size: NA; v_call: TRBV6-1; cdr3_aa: CASSPGQGAASYNEQFF; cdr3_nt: TGTGCCAGCAGCCCGGGACAGGGGGCCGCCTCCTACAATGAGCAGTTCTTC
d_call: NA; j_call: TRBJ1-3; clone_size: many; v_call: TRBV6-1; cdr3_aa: CASSEEGWESSGNTIYF; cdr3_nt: TGTGCCAGCAGTGAAGAAGGCTGGGAAAGCTCTGGAAACACCATATATTTT
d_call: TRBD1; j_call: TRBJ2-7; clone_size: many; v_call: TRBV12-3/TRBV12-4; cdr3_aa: CASSSGTVRYEQYF; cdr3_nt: TGTGCCAGCAGTTCCGGGACAGTGCGCTACGAGCAGTACTTC
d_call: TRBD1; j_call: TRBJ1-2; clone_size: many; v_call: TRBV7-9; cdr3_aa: CASSYRGVDYGYTF; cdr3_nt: TGTGCCAGCAGTTACAGGGGGGTCGACTATGGCTACACCTTC
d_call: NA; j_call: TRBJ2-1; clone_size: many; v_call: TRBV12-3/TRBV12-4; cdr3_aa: CASSLGQPFNEQFF; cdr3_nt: TGTGCCAGCAGTTTGGGCCAGCCATTCAATGAGCAGTTCTTC
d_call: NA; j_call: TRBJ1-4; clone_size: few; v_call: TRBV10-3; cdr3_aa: CAISQNDKATNEKLFF; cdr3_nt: TGTGCCATCAGCCAAAATGACAAAGCAACTAATGAAAAACTGTTTTTT
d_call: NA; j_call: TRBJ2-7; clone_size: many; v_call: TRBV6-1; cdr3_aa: CATRGSSYEQYF; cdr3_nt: TGTGCCACCCGGGGAAGTAGCTACGAGCAGTACTTC
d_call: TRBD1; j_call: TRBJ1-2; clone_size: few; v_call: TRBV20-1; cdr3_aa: CSARGVDRGSSTIPYGYTF; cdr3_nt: TGCAGTGCTAGAGGGGTAGACAGGGGCTCTTCTACGATTCCTTATGGCTACACCTTC
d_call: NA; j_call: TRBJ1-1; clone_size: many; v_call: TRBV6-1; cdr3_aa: CASNSRENTEAFF; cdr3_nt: TGTGCCAGCAACTCCAGGGAGAACACTGAAGCTTTCTTT
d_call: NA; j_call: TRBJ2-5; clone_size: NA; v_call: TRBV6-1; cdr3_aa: CAGETQYF; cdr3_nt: TGTGCAGGGGAGACCCAGTACTTC
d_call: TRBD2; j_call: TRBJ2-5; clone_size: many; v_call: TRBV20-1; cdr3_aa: CSARDLSGGVKTQYF; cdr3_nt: TGCAGTGCTAGGGACCTTTCGGGGGGGGTAAAGACCCAGTACTTC
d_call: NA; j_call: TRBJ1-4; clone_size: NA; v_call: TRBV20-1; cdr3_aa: CSANVDGNEKLFF; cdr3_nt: TGCAGTGCTAATGTGGACGGGAATGAAAAACTGTTTTTT
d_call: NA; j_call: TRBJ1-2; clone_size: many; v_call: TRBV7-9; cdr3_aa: CASSLSAVNYGYTF; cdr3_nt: TGTGCCAGCAGCTTATCTGCTGTTAACTATGGCTACACCTTC
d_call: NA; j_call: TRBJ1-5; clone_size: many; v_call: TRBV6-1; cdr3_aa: CASSEWGGNQPQHF; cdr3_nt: TGTGCCAGCAGTGAATGGGGTGGCAATCAGCCCCAGCATTTT
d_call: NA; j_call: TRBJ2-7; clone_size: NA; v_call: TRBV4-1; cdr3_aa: CASSQSTRNYEQYF; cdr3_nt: TGCGCCAGCAGCCAATCTACTAGAAACTACGAGCAGTACTTC
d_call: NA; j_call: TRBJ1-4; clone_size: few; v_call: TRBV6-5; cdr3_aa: CASSYTALNNEKLFF; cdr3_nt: TGTGCCAGCAGTTACACGGCGCTTAATAATGAAAAACTGTTTTTT
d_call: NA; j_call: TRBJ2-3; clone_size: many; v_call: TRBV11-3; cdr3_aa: CASSSPLTDTQYF; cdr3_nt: TGTGCCAGCAGCTCTCCCCTCACAGATACGCAGTATTTT
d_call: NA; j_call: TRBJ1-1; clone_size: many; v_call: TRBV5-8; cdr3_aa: CASSLERGTMNTEAFF; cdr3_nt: TGTGCCAGCAGCTTGGAGAGGGGTACCATGAACACTGAAGCTTTCTTT
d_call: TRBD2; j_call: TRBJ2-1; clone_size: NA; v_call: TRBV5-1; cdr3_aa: CASSLDLAGVAGNEQFF; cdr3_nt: TGCGCCAGCAGCTTGGACCTAGCGGGGGTGGCGGGGAATGAGCAGTTCTTC
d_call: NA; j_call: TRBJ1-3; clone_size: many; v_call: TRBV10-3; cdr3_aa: CAITPTDDSGNTIYF; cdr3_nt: TGTGCCATCACCCCCACAGACGACTCTGGAAACACCATATATTTT
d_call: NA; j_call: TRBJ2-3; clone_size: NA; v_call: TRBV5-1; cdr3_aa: CASSLEGRTTDTQYF; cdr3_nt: TGCGCCAGCAGCTTGGAGGGCAGAACCACAGATACGCAGTATTTT
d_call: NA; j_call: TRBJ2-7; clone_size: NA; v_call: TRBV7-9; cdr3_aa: CASSLTRDNSYEQYF; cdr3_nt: TGTGCCAGCAGCCTAACCCGGGACAACTCCTACGAGCAGTACTTC
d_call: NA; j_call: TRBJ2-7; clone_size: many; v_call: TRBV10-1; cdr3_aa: CAGWDCNEQYF; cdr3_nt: TGCGCCGGCTGGGACTGCAACGAGCAGTACTTC
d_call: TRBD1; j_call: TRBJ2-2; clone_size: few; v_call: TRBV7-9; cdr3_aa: CASSVAPPGQGGTGELFF; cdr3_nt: TGTGCCAGCAGCGTAGCACCTCCGGGACAGGGCGGCACCGGGGAGCTGTTTTTT
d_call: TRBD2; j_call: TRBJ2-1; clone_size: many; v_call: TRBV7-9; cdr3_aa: CASSPGTSGPYPGTYNEQFF; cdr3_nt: TGTGCCAGCAGCCCCGGGACTAGCGGACCTTACCCCGGGACTTACAATGAGCAGTTCTTC
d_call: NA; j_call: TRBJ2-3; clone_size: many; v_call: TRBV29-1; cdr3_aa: CSVEGGLDTQYF; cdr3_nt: TGCAGCGTCGAGGGGGGTTTAGATACGCAGTATTTT
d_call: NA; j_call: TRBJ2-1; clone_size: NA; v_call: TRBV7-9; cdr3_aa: CASSFDGRETTYNEQFF; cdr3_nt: TGTGCCAGCAGCTTCGATGGTCGGGAGACCACCTACAATGAGCAGTTCTTC
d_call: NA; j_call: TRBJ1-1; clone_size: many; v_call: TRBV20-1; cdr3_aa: CSARQGAADTEAFF; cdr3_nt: TGCAGTGCTAGACAGGGAGCGGCTGACACTGAAGCTTTCTTT
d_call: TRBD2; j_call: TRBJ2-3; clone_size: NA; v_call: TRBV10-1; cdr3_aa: CASSGAGLGGADTQYF; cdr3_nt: TGCGCCAGCAGTGGGGCCGGACTAGGAGGCGCAGATACGCAGTATTTT
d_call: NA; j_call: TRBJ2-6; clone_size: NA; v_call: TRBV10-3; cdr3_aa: CAISEGAGANVLTF; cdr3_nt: TGTGCCATCAGTGAGGGGGCTGGGGCCAACGTCCTGACTTTC
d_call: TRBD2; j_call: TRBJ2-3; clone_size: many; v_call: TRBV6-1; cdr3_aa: CASSYVTSGMGTQYF; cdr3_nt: TGTGCCAGCAGTTACGTGACTAGCGGGATGGGTACGCAGTATTTT